What follows is one T cell receptor (beta chain) and its context. Its antigen is as yet unknown. The CDR3 sequence is 22 residues long. V lost 1 base to trimming and J lost 1 base, with 29 bases between them. Per the germline V gene, CDR1 is MDHEN and CDR2 is SYDVKM. The data derive from a study of cytomegalovirus exposure and HLA in healthy donors. Overall study results and limits: In the 130 or so validation repertoires, a later analysis found that first-cohort TCR clusters tended to co-occur.

The assay was immunoSEQ multiplex PCR, and TCRdb's table has in-frame clones only and misses some. The sample carries more than 300,000 clones, about nine tenths recorded once. This TCR was sampled from a woman under 30 in good health and CMV-seronegative. The chain couples TRBV28 to TRBJ1-5, with D possibly matching TRBD1 (5 bases). The material sequenced was PBMCs. CDR3 nucleotides: TGTGCCAGCAGTTTATCCCTTCTAACCAACGCGCAGGGCGTTCTGAGCAATCAGCCCCAGCATTTT. As protein: CASSLSLLTNAQGVLSNQPQHF. The full variable domain, completed using reference TRBV28 and TRBJ1-5, is DVKVTQSSRYLVKRTGEKVFLECVQDMDHENMFWYRQDPGLGLRLIYFSYDVKMKEKGDIPEGYSVSREKKERFSLILESASTNQTSMYLCASSLSLLTNAQGVLSNQPQHFGDGTRLSIL.